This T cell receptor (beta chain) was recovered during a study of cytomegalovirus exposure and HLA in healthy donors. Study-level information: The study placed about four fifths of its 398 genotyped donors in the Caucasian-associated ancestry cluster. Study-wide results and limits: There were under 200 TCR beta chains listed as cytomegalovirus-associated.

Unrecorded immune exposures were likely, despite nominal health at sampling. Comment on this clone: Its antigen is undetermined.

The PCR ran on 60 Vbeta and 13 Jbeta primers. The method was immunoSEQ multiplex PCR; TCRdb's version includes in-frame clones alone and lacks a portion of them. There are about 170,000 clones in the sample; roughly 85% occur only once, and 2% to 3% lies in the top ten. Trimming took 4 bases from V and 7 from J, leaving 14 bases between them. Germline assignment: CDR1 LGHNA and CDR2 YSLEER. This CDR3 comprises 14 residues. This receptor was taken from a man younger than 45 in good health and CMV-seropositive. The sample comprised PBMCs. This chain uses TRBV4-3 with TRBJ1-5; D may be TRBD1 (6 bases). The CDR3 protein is CASSRSGGGQPQHF. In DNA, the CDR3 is TGCGCCAGCAGCCGGTCGGGGGGCGGCCAGCCCCAGCATTTT.